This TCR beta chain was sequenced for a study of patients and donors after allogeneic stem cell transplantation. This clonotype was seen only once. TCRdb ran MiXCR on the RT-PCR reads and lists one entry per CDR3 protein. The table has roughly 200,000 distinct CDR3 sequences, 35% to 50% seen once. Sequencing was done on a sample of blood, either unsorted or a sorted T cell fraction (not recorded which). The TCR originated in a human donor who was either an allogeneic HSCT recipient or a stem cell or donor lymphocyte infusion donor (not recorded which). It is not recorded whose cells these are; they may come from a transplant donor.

CDR3 nucleotide sequence: TGCAGTGCACCCGGGACAGGGAATGAAAAACTGTTTTTT. Translating it yields CSAPGTGNEKLFF. This chain uses TRBV20-1 with TRBJ1-4; the match to TRBD1 covers 9 bases. The CDR3 runs 13 residues. Trimming removed 6 bases from V and 5 bases from J; junction bases left unmatched: 4. Germline CDR1 DFQATT, CDR2 SNEGSKA (reference sequence).